This T cell receptor beta chain was captured in a study of blood T cell repertoires in COVID-19. Study as a whole: Whether acute or convalescent, the COVID-19 samples came from the United States, Italy and Spain. T cells, B-cell-depleted T cells, or PBMCs supplied cDNA or gDNA.

Original data processing: For nucleated cells, counts were estimated from reference gene primer amplification. Here immunoSEQ multiplex PCR was the method, and the copy in TCRdb shows in-frame clones only, minus some. That table supplies the V and J calls and clone size; D and trimming were determined from the DNA. The data hold around 260,000 clones, with 85% observed a single time. V was clipped by 4 bases and J by 8 bases, with 6 bases between them. CDR3 length: 11 residues. Germline lookup yields CDR1 LNHDA and CDR2 SQIVND (reference sequence). Sample: peripheral blood. This sequence originates from a human donor in a cohort sampled during active COVID-19. The gene calls are TRBV19 and TRBJ1-5; D call uncertain. The CDR3 DNA sequence: TGTGCCAGTAGTACGGGAAAGCCCCAGCATTTT. As protein: CASSTGKPQHF.